What follows describes a single T cell receptor beta chain. Its antigen is undetermined. CDR3 length: 16 residues. Per the germline V gene, CDR1 is SGHTA and CDR2 is FQGTGA. V dropped 2 bases and J dropped 0; count of bases not matched to a gene: 6. This record belongs to a study of shared clonotypes between healthy human individuals. Overall study findings and caveats: Generally, naive subsets (rather than memory subsets) showed larger estimated richness.

Naive-designated CD8 cells lacked CD45RO, were positively enriched for CCR7, and omitted terminally differentiated effector memory CD45RA+ cells. The data were produced by immunoSEQ multiplex PCR, yet TCRdb's version contains in-frame clones alone and is incomplete. The repertoire holds about 2.1 million clones, about 92% seen once, with under 2% in the top ten. The TCR comes from a young man in good health. Some clones in this sample may be carry-over from other donors' samples. The chain employs TRBV7-3 and TRBJ2-7, with TRBD1 matching over 8 bases. The sample taken for sequencing was naive CD8+ T cells from PBMCs. CDR3 DNA sequence: TGTGCCAGCAGCTTAGCCGGACAGGGAAGCTCCTACGAGCAGTACTTC. Translating it yields CASSLAGQGSSYEQYF.